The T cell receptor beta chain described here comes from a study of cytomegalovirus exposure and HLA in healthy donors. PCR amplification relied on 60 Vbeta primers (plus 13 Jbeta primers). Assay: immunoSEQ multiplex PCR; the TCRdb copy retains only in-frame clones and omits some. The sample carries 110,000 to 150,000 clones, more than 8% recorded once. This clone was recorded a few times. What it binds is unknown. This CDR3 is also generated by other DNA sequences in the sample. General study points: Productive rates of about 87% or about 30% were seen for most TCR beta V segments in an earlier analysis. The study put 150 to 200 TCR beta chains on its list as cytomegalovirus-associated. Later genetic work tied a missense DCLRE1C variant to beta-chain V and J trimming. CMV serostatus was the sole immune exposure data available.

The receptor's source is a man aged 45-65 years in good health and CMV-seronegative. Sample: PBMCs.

The CDR3 protein is CASSLGTGGNSNQPQHF. The CDR3 region has the DNA TGTGCCAGCAGCTTGGGGACAGGGGGCAATAGCAATCAGCCCCAGCATTTT. The rearrangement links TRBV13 to TRBJ1-5; TRBD1 matches at 12 bases. This CDR3 contains 17 residues. CDR1 is PRHDT and CDR2 is FYEKMQ in the germline V gene (reference sequence). The trim removed 3 bases at V and 0 bases at J, leaving 3 bases unmatched.